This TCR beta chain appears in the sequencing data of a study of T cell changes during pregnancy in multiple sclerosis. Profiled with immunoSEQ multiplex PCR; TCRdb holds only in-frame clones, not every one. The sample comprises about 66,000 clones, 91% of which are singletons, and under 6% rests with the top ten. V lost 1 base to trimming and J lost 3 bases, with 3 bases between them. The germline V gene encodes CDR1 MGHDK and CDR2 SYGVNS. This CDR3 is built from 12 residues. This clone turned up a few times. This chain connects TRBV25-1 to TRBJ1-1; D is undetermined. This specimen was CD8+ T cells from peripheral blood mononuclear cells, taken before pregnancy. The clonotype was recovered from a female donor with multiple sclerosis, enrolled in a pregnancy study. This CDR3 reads CASSESYTEAFF. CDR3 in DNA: TGTGCCAGCAGTGAATCTTACACTGAAGCTTTCTTT.